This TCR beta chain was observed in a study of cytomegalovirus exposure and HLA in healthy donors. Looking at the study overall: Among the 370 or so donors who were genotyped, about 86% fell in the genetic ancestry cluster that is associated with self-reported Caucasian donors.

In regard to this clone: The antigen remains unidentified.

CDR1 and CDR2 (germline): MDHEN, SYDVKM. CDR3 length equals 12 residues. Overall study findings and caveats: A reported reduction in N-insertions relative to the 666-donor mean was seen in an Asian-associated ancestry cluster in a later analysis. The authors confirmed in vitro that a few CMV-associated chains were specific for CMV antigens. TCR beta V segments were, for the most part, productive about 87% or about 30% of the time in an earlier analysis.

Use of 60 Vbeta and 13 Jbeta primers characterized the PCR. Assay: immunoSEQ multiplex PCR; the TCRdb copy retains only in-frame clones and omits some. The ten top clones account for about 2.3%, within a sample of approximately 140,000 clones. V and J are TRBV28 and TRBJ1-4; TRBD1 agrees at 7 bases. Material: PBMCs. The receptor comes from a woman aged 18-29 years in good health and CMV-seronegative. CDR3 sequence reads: CAVTGVHEKLFF. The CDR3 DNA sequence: TGTGCTGTAACAGGGGTACATGAAAAACTGTTTTTT.